Below are 11 T cell receptor beta chains sequenced from a single sample in a study of T cell changes during pregnancy in multiple sclerosis. The data were produced by immunoSEQ multiplex PCR, yet TCRdb's version contains in-frame clones alone and is incomplete. This sample has around 83,000 clones, with just over 90% found just once. The material was CD4+ T cells from peripheral blood mononuclear cells, obtained in the second trimester of pregnancy. The receptors come from a female donor with multiple sclerosis, enrolled in a pregnancy study.

The chain combines TRBV28 with TRBJ1-5, with TRBD1 matching 10 bases. CDR3 length: 15 amino acids. The germline gives CDR1 MDHEN, CDR2 SYDVKM. Trimming removed 6 bases from V and 5 bases from J; junction bases left unmatched: 7. The CDR3 nucleotides are TGTGCCAGCAGCCGCCGGACAGGGGGTTATCAGCCCCAGCATTTT. It translates to CASSRRTGGYQPQHF.

The chain uses TRBV27 and TRBJ2-7; D is perhaps TRBD1 (6 bases). Trimming left V 6 bases short and J 4 bases short, with 22 bases between. The germline CDR1 and CDR2 sequences are MNHEY and SMNVEV (reference sequence). CDR3 length: 16 residues. The CDR3 sequence: CASSYAKTQGIYEQYF. CDR3 coding DNA: TGTGCCAGCAGCTACGCAAAAACCCAGGGGATATACGAGCAGTACTTC.

This CDR3 reads CASSLRPQGMGETQYF. The CDR3 nucleotides are TGTGCCAGCAGCTTAAGACCTCAGGGGATGGGGGAGACCCAGTACTTC. This chain joins TRBV7-3 and TRBJ2-5, with a possible D match to TRBD1 (6 bases). The CDR3 is 16 amino acids. The germline gives CDR1 SGHTA, CDR2 FQGTGA. Trimming took off 1 base at V and 5 bases at J, with 17 bases between the two ends.

This clone appeared a single time. The J gene is TRBJ2-3, the V gene TRBV25-1, with D possibly being TRBD2 (6 bases). V was cut by 8 bases and J by 2 bases, with 17 bases left in between. This CDR3 contains 15 residues. Germline V gives CDR1 MGHDK, CDR2 SYGVNS. The CDR3: CASGKRTIFTDTQYF. CDR3 coding DNA: TGTGCCAGCGGCAAAAGGACTATATTCACAGATACGCAGTATTTT.

This chain uses TRBV7-6 with TRBJ2-7; 9 bases agree with TRBD2. Germline V gene lookup returns CDR1 SGHVS and CDR2 FNYEAQ. CDR3 length equals 15 residues. J lost 4 bases, V lost 5 bases, and 9 bases had no gene match. CDR3 amino acids: CASSPEGAGGYEQYF. CDR3 DNA sequence: TGTGCCAGCAGCCCGGAAGGAGCGGGGGGATACGAGCAGTACTTC.

The V and J genes are TRBV7-9 and TRBJ2-7; perhaps TRBD2 as D (7 bases). V lost 5 bases and J lost 0, with 17 bases in between. The CDR3 extends over 16 amino acids. Per the germline V gene, CDR1 is SEHNR and CDR2 is FQNEAQ (reference sequence). The CDR3 region is CASSLGGGESSYEQYF. CDR3 in DNA: TGTGCCAGCAGCCTCGGAGGGGGGGAATCCTCCTACGAGCAGTACTTC. Together with reference TRBV7-9 and TRBJ2-7, the CDR3 gives the full variable domain: DTGVSQNPRHKITKRGQNVTFRCDPISEHNRLYWYRQTLGQGPEFLTYFQNEAQLEKSRLLSDRFSAERPKGSFSTLEIQRTEQGDSAMYLCASSLGGGESSYEQYFGPGTRLTVT.

V and J are TRBV2 and TRBJ1-6, with D possibly TRBD1 on 5 matching bases. V was trimmed by 4 bases and J by 7 bases, leaving 11 bases between them. CDR3 size: 14 residues. CDR1 and CDR2 (germline): SNHLY, FYNNEI. The chain's CDR3 is CASSGGLRNSPLHF. The CDR3 DNA follows: TGTGCCAGCAGTGGGGGACTTAGGAATTCACCCCTCCACTTT.

The chain uses TRBV7-2 and TRBJ2-3; 12 positions agree with TRBD2. The J segment lost 4 bases and the V segment lost 0 bases, leaving 11 bases of the junction unmatched. The germline gives CDR1 SGHTA, CDR2 FQGNSA. This CDR3 comprises 19 residues. CDR3 sequence: CASSLALAGGPGGSDTQYF. The DNA for the CDR3 is TGTGCCAGCAGCTTAGCCCTAGCGGGAGGGCCGGGAGGTTCAGATACGCAGTATTTT.

CDR3 region: CAWSGGRERNTDTQYF. The CDR3 DNA reads TGTGCCTGGAGTGGCGGACGGGAGCGCAACACAGATACGCAGTATTTT. The gene calls are TRBV30 and TRBJ2-3; D may be TRBD2 (6 bases). CDR3 length equals 16 residues. CDR1 GTSNPN and CDR2 SVGIG come from the germline V gene (reference sequence). V dropped 1 base and J dropped 2 bases, with 16 bases sitting between them. Full variable domain (rest looked up from reference TRBV30 and TRBJ2-3): SQTIHQWPATLVQPVGSPLSLECTVEGTSNPNLYWYRQAAGRGLQLLFYSVGIGQISSEVPQNLSASRPQDRQFILSSKKLLLSDSGFYLCAWSGGRERNTDTQYFGPGTRLTVL.

The gene calls are TRBV10-2 and TRBJ2-7; D may be TRBD1 (5 bases). Germline CDR1 WSHSY, CDR2 SAAADI. V shed 2 bases and J shed 2 bases, with 13 bases lying between them. This CDR3 contains 15 residues. The CDR3 spells CASSEPQGTPYEQYF. The CDR3 DNA reads TGCGCCAGCAGTGAGCCCCAGGGTACCCCCTACGAGCAGTACTTC.

This rearrangement joins TRBV5-5 to TRBJ1-5; tentative D call: TRBD1 (6 bases). The CDR3 is 15 amino acids. Germline lookup yields CDR1 SGHKS and CDR2 YYEKEE (reference sequence). The ends were cut back, 0 bases at V and 5 bases at J, with 12 bases in the middle. For the CDR3, the DNA is TGTGCCAGCAGCTTGGAGGGGGGAGGGTATCAGCCCCAGCATTTT. This encodes CASSLEGGGYQPQHF.